This T cell receptor beta chain was obtained from a study of blood T cell repertoires in COVID-19 (dated by TCRdb to about 2020). The study in broad terms: Samples covering the acute and convalescent phases of COVID-19 were provided by collaborators in the United States, Italy and Spain. The prospective study material was composed of cDNA or gDNA derived from T cells, B-cell-depleted T cells, or PBMCs. Deeply sampled blood TCRbeta repertoires from subjects exposed to, actively infected with, or recovered from COVID-19 were included in the dataset. The repertoires were made available in a free public database intended to serve as a resource for research on the immune response to SARS-CoV-2. The samples were drawn from two sources: the first 160 participants of the ongoing ImmuneRACE study, and 950 to 1,500 subjects contributed by 6 global collaborators. The sample metadata nearly always contained a de-identified subject ID, COVID-19 status, age in years and sex. Where available, HLA class I and class II types were obtained from metadata supplied by the sample provider rather than from assay-based typing.

Concerning this clone itself: Its recognized antigen is unknown. Within one base of it there is no much larger clone, and no base qualities were kept.

TCRbeta CDR3 regions were amplified from genomic DNA using the immunoSEQ Assay, a bias-controlled multiplex PCR. The authors processed their data as follows. Nucleated cell counts per sample were estimated from amplification of reference gene primers within the assay. Sequence reads were collapsed and filtered to measure the absolute abundance of every unique TCRbeta CDR3 rearrangement. For each sample, productive Simpson clonality was calculated as the square root of Simpson's diversity index over productive rearrangements. This is the immuneACCESS table as TCRdb keeps it, with only in-frame sequences that have V and J called. A part of the clones is gone; compared with another copy, unresolved V genes explain less than half, and the rest is unexplained. The DNA gave D and trimming, while V, J and clone size come from that table. For this sample the table gives approximately 76,000 clones, of which approximately 83% were detected only once. The ten largest clones take up roughly 6% of the sample.

General study outcomes and caveats: How much clinical and demographic metadata was included differed by source and by participant, and the metadata was provided uncurated.

The CDR3 holds 13 amino acids from the cysteine to the phenylalanine. The kept DNA is CDR3 alone, 39 bases in frame from the first base. Relative to germline, V is missing 8 bases and J is missing 7 bases, with 8 bases of the junction outside any gene match. The germline V gene gives CDR1 as MNHEY and CDR2 as SVGAGI. Collaborating institutions collected whole blood in K2EDTA tubes following their own protocols. For TCRbeta analysis, collaborator samples were shipped as frozen whole blood, as isolated PBMCs, or as DNA extracted from either sample type. The rearranged segments are TRBV6-5 and TRBJ1-3; the central 7 bases match TRBD1. The clonotype originates from an older woman with acute or convalescent COVID-19. Sequenced sample: peripheral blood. The DNA sequence reads TGTGCCAGCTGCCGACAGGGAGAGAACACCATATATTTT. It translates to CASCRQGENTIYF.